This T cell receptor beta chain was captured in a study of vaccination and CD4 T cells after COVID-19. Overall study context: A CEFX pool, an HIV-1 Nef pool, or no peptide went to control cultures.

Treatment described: roughly 10-day PBMC culture with coronavirus spike peptide pools or control peptides (ViraFEST assay). Investigators obtained the unexposed donor's CD4+ T cells before the COVID-19 pandemic (2011-2018). Cultured CD4+ T cells had their DNA profiled by the Oncomine TCR Beta short-read assay. TCRdb reprocessed the PCR reads with MiXCR, giving one entry per CDR3 protein. Here the sample spans 5,000 to 7,000 distinct CDR3 sequences, roughly 33% being singletons. With regard to this clonotype: Its antigen is currently unknown.

The CDR3 runs to 13 residues. In germline, CDR1 is SGHTA, CDR2 FQGNSA. With 4 bases removed from V and 5 bases from J, the gap between germline ends came to 11 bases. This chain uses TRBV7-2 with TRBJ1-1; tentatively, D is TRBD1 (6 bases). This receptor was identified in a human donor in good health. Sequencing was carried out using CD4+ T cells from blood, cultured in vitro. CDR3 nucleotide sequence: TGTGCCAGCAGCTCGGACAGCACTACTGAAGCTTTCTTT. Translating it yields CASSSDSTTEAFF. The variable domain in full, with the rest retrieved from reference TRBV7-2 and TRBJ1-1, is GAGVSQSPSNKVTEKGKDVELRCDPISGHTALYWYRQSLGQGLEFLIYFQGNSAPDKSGLPSDRFSAERTGGSVSTLTIQRTQQEDSAVYLCASSSDSTTEAFFGQGTRLTVV.